The 15 T cell receptor beta chains presented below share a single source sample, sequenced in a study of cytomegalovirus exposure and HLA in healthy donors. With 60 Vbeta and 13 Jbeta primers, the PCR was carried out. Only in-frame clones appear in the TCRdb table, and some are missing; sequencing was by immunoSEQ multiplex PCR. The sample's table shows about 79,000 clones. Sequencing was carried out using PBMCs. The origin of the receptors is a man aged 25 to 45 in good health and CMV-seronegative.

CDR3 bases: TGTGCCAGCAGCTTAACGCCAGCGAATGAGCAGTTCTTC. Its protein product is CASSLTPANEQFF. The chain combines TRBV7-3 with TRBJ2-1, with D unclear. From germline, CDR1 is SGHTA and CDR2 FQGTGA. The CDR3 totals 13 residues. V lost 0 bases to trimming and J lost 7 bases, with 7 bases between them. Together with reference TRBV7-3 and TRBJ2-1, the CDR3 gives the full variable domain: GAGVSQTPSNKVTEKGKYVELRCDPISGHTALYWYRQSLGQGPEFLIYFQGTGAADDSGLPNDRFFAVRPEGSVSTLKIQRTERGDSAVYLCASSLTPANEQFFGPGTRLTVL.

V gene TRBV7-2 combines with J gene TRBJ2-1; D gene unclear. V was pared by 11 bases and J by 0 bases, with 11 bases between. The CDR3 spans 13 residues. Germline V gene lookup returns CDR1 SGHTA and CDR2 FQGNSA. CDR3 bases: TGTGCCGTCCGCTGGAGCTCCTACAATGAGCAGTTCTTC. This codes for CAVRWSSYNEQFF.

The V gene is TRBV2, the J gene TRBJ1-5; 12 bases map to TRBD1. Per germline, CDR1 SNHLY and CDR2 FYNNEI. Trimming at V came to 6 bases and at J to 7 bases, leaving 7 bases not matched to a gene. The CDR3 runs to 15 residues. DNA for the CDR3: TGTGCCAGCAGCCCCGGGACAGGGGGCCTCCAGCCCCAGCATTTT. Protein sequence: CASSPGTGGLQPQHF.

The rearrangement joins TRBV29-1 to TRBJ2-1; 11 nucleotides match TRBD1. V lost 4 bases, J lost 2 bases, and 13 bases stayed unmatched. Germline V CDR1 and CDR2: SQVTM, ANQGSEA. The CDR3 covers 18 residues. CDR3 bases: TGCAGCGTTGGTGGACAGGGGGCGGCCCTTGTAACCTACAATGAGCAGTTCTTC. It translates to CSVGGQGAALVTYNEQFF.

This chain links TRBV15 with TRBJ2-5; perhaps TRBD1 as D (6 bases). Germline CDR1 reads LNHNV; CDR2 reads YYDKDF (reference sequence). V was clipped by 4 bases and J by 4 bases, with 19 bases between them. The CDR3 has 16 amino acids. DNA of the CDR3: TGTGCCACCAGCATCACCGGGACATCAAGAGGAGAGACCCAGTACTTC. Its protein is CATSITGTSRGETQYF.

The chain combines TRBV11-2 with TRBJ1-2; the D gene is possibly TRBD1 (5 bases). CDR3 length: 12 residues. Germline V gene data show CDR1 as SGHAT and CDR2 as FQNNGV. Trimming took 3 bases from V and 8 from J, leaving 10 bases between them. This CDR3 reads CASSLGREGYTF. The DNA for the CDR3 is TGTGCCAGCAGCTTGGGCAGGGAAGGCTACACCTTC.

V is TRBV4-2 and J is TRBJ1-1; D is uncertain. V was pared by 3 bases and J by 5 bases, with 10 bases between. This CDR3 has 13 residues. Per the germline V gene, CDR1 is LGHNA and CDR2 is YNFKEQ. The CDR3 region is CASSQAARTEAFF. As DNA, the CDR3 is TGTGCCAGCAGCCAGGCGGCGAGAACTGAAGCTTTCTTT.

CDR3 DNA: TGTGCCAGCAGTGACGGTACTAGCGGGGGCACAGATACGCAGTATTTT. Translating gives CASSDGTSGGTDTQYF. The chain employs TRBV6-4 and TRBJ2-3, with 10 bases fitting TRBD2. Germline V lookup: CDR1 MRHNA, CDR2 SNTAGT. This CDR3 has 16 amino acids. Trimming took 2 bases from V and 1 from J; bases not matched to a gene: 3.

The chain uses TRBV4-1 and TRBJ1-6; the match to TRBD1 covers 9 bases. CDR1 is MGHRA and CDR2 is YSYEKL in the germline V gene. The CDR3 length is 16 residues. With V trimmed by 3 bases and J by 2 bases, 2 bases remained unmatched. CDR3 coding DNA: TGCGCCAGCAGCCACGGACAGGGGACCTATAATTCACCCCTCCACTTT. Protein sequence: CASSHGQGTYNSPLHF.

CDR3 residues: CASSLWFGRDQETQYF. The CDR3 coding sequence is TGTGCCAGCAGTTTATGGTTCGGGAGGGACCAAGAGACCCAGTACTTC. The chain couples TRBV28 to TRBJ2-5; 8 bases line up with TRBD2. CDR1 MDHEN and CDR2 SYDVKM come from the germline V gene. The ends lost 0 bases at V and 0 bases at J; junction bases unmatched: 3. The CDR3 runs to 16 residues.

For the CDR3, the DNA is TGTGCCAGCAGTTTATGGGCCCCCTGGCGAGCCAATTCACCCCTCCACTTT. Translating it yields CASSLWAPWRANSPLHF. The chain couples TRBV27 to TRBJ1-6, with no clear D. This CDR3 comprises 17 residues. The V and J ends lost 1 base and 7 bases respectively, with 17 bases between them. CDR1 is MNHEY and CDR2 is SMNVEV in the germline V gene (reference sequence).

The chain combines TRBV6-6 with TRBJ2-7, with a weak D call TRBD1 (6 bases). CDR1 and CDR2 from the germline V gene are MNHNY and SVGAGI (reference sequence). V lost 7 bases, J lost 0 bases, and 13 bases lay in between. The CDR3 length is 14 residues. The CDR3, as DNA: TGTGCCAGCATACAGGACAGTCTCTCCTACGAGCAGTACTTC. This encodes CASIQDSLSYEQYF.

The chain joins TRBV5-1 to TRBJ1-1; a weak D match, TRBD1 (5 bases). V lost 0 bases to trimming and J lost 8 bases, with 11 bases between them. This CDR3 spans 13 amino acids. CDR1 is SGHRS and CDR2 is YFSETQ in the germline V gene. The CDR3 is CASSLDPGVEAFF. As DNA, the CDR3 is TGCGCCAGCAGCTTGGATCCGGGGGTGGAAGCTTTCTTT.

This chain links TRBV23-1 with TRBJ2-5; D is perhaps TRBD2 (6 bases). TRBV23-1 qualifies as an ORF whose function is uncertain. Trimming removed 0 bases from V and 4 bases from J, with 15 bases in between. The CDR3 consists of 16 residues. This CDR3 is CASSQSRSGGRETQYF. As DNA, the CDR3 is TGCGCCAGCAGTCAATCTCGGTCAGGAGGGCGAGAGACCCAGTACTTC.

To note about this clone: At one boundary the junction diverges from the germline segment, which might be a read error. The chain recombines TRBV10-1 with TRBJ1-2, with D unclear. This CDR3 is 11 amino acids long. Germline CDR1 and CDR2: WNHNN and SYGVQD (reference sequence). The CDR3 DNA reads TGCGCCAGCAGTGATTCGGGGAGGTTTTTCTTC. It encodes CASSDSGRFFF.